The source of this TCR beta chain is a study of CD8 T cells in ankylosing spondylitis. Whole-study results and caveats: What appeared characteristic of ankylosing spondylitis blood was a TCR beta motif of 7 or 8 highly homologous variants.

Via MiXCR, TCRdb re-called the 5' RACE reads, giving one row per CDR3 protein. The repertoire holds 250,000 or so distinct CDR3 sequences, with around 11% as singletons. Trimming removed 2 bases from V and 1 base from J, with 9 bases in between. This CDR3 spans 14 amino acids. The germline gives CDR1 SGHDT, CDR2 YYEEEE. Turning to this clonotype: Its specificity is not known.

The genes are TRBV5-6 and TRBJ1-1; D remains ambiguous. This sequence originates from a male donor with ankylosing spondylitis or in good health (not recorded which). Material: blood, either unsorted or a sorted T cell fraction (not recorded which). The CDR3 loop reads CASSFEARNTEAFF. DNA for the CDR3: TGTGCCAGCAGCTTCGAGGCGCGGAACACTGAAGCTTTCTTT.